This T cell receptor beta chain was sequenced for a study of blood T cells in healthy people across ages. Per-sample PBMC isolation yielded at least 6.5 million cells. Per sample, no less than 6 micrograms of total RNA were extracted. With a J-beta primer mix and a sample-barcoded 5' primer, a second PCR ran roughly 6 to 12 cycles. MiXCR was run by TCRdb on the 5' RACE reads, yielding one entry per CDR3 protein. The sample has approximately 1,000,000 distinct CDR3 sequences; roughly two fifths are singletons. This sequence was found in a young man in good health. Material: blood.

The CDR3 DNA is TGTGCCAGCAGCTTAGTTGGTCAGCCCATAATCTTAACTAGGGGCTACACCTTC. It translates to CASSLVGQPIILTRGYTF. This chain connects TRBV7-2 to TRBJ1-2; no clear D. Germline-derived CDR1 and CDR2 are SGHTA and FQGNSA. Between the trimmed V and J ends, which lost 1 base and 8 bases, there was a span of 26 bases. This CDR3 region has 18 residues.